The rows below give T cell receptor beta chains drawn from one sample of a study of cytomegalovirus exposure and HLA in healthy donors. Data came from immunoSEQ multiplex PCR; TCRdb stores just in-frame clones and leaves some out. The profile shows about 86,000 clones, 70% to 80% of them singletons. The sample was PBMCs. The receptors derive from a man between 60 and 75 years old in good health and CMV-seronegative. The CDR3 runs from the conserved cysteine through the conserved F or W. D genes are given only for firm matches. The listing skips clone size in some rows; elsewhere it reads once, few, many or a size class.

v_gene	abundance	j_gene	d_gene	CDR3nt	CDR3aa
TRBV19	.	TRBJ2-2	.	TGTGCCACTGCGTATCTAGCCCTCGCGACGACCGGGGAGCTGTTTTTT	CATAYLALATTGELFF
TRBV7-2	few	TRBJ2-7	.	TGTGCCAGCAGCTTGGGCCTTGAGACCTACGAGCAGTACTTC	CASSLGLETYEQYF
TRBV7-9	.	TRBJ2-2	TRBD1	TGTTCCAGCAGCTACGGACAGGGGGCTGTAGGGGAGCTGTTTTTT	CSSSYGQGAVGELFF
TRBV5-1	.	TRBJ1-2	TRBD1	TGCGCCAGCAGCTTGGGGGACAGGGGGCTGAGCTATGGCTACACCTTC	CASSLGDRGLSYGYTF
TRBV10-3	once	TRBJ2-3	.	TGTGCCATCAGGGGGACTAGCACAGATACGCAGTATTTT	CAIRGTSTDTQYF
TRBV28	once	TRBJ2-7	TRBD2	TGTGCCAGCAGTACCCTAGCGGGAGGAACCTACGAGCAGTACTTC	CASSTLAGGTYEQYF
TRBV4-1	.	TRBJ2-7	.	TGCGCCAGCGGCAGTGACTCCTACGAGCAGTACTTC	CASGSDSYEQYF
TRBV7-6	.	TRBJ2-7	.	TGTGCCAGCAGCTTGGACTTTTCATACGAGCAGTACTTC	CASSLDFSYEQYF
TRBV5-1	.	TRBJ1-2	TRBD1	TGCGCCAGCAGCATTATGACAGGGGGGAACGATCGTGGCTACACCTTC	CASSIMTGGNDRGYTF
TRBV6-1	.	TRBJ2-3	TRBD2	TGTGCCAGCAGTAAAGGACTAGCGGGAATGTCAGATACGCAGTATTTT	CASSKGLAGMSDTQYF
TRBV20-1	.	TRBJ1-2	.	TGCAGCGCGGGGGGAGACTATGGCTACACCTTC	CSAGGDYGYTF
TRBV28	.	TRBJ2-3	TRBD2	TGTGCCAGCAGTGCCTTAGCGGGAGCTACCCCTGGCACAGATACGCAGTATTTT	CASSALAGATPGTDTQYF
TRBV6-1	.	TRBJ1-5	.	TGTGCCAGCAGTGAAACAGGACCCAATCAGCCCCAGCATTTT	CASSETGPNQPQHF
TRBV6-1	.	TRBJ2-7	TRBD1	TGTGCCACCTCCATTGTACCCCAAACAGGGGACGAGCAGTACTTC	CATSIVPQTGDEQYF
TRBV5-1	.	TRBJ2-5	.	TGCGCCAGCAGCTTGGAACTCCAAGAGACCCAGTACTTC	CASSLELQETQYF
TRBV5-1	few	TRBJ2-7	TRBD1	TGCGCCAGCAGCATTGGACAGGGGGGCGAGCAGTACTTC	CASSIGQGGEQYF
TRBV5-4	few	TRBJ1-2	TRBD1	TGTGCCAGCAGCCCTACAGGGGGCGCCCCTGGCTACACCTTC	CASSPTGGAPGYTF
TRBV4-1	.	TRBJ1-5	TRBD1	TGCGCCAGCAGCCAGGGCCCAGGGGGCATCGGCAATCAGCCCCAGCATTTT	CASSQGPGGIGNQPQHF
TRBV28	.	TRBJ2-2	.	TGTGCCAGCAGACCAGACAGCACCGGGGAGCTGTTTTTT	CASRPDSTGELFF
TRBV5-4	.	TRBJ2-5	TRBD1	TGTGCCAGCAGTTTCAGATCAGGTACAGGGGAAGAGACCCAGTACTTC	CASSFRSGTGEETQYF
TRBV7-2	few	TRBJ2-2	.	TGTGCCACTACGTACAACACCGGGGAGCTGTTTTTT	CATTYNTGELFF
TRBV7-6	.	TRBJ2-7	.	TGTGCCAGCAGCTTACGGGGGTTGGGAAAGGACTACGAGCAGTACTTC	CASSLRGLGKDYEQYF
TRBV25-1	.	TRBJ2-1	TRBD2	TGTGCCAGCAGTGAGCGGGCTAGCGGAATTAATGAGCAGTTCTTC	CASSERASGINEQFF
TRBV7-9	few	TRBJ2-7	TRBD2	TGTGCCAGCAGCCCGAGCCCTAGCGGGAGTCGGTACTTC	CASSPSPSGSRYF
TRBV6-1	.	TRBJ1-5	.	TGTGCCAGCAGAACCAGGGTCGGTAATCAGCCCCAGCATTTT	CASRTRVGNQPQHF
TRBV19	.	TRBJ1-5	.	TGTGCCAGTAGTACAAAGGGGGGGCGAATGGATCAGCCCCAGCATTTT	CASSTKGGRMDQPQHF
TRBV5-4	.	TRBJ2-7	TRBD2	TGTGCCAGCAGCCGCGGACTAGCGGGGTCCTACGAGCAGTACTTC	CASSRGLAGSYEQYF
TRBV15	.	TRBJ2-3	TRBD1	TGTGCCACCAGCAGGCACTCCTCCTCCCCTGGACAGGGAAGGCCAGATACGCAGTATTTT	CATSRHSSSPGQGRPDTQYF
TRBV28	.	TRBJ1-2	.	TGTGCCAGCAGTTTGCAGGGCTATGGCTACACCTTC	CASSLQGYGYTF
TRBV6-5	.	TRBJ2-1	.	TGTGCCAGCAGTTACTCCAGGTACAATGAGCAGTTCTTC	CASSYSRYNEQFF
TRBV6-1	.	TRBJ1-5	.	TGTGCCGGAGCTGAGGGAGGGCATTTGAATCAGCCCCAGCATTTT	CAGAEGGHLNQPQHF
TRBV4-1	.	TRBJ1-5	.	TGCGCCAGCAGCCAAGATCTTGGAGAGTTCAATCAGCCCCAGCATTTT	CASSQDLGEFNQPQHF
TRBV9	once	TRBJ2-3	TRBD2	TGTGCCAGCAGCGTAGGACTAGCGGGGGTCGATACGCAGTATTTT	CASSVGLAGVDTQYF
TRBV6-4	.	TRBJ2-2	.	TGTGCCAGCAGTGACCCCGGGGCCGGGGAGCTGTTTTTT	CASSDPGAGELFF
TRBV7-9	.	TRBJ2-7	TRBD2	TGTGCCAGCAGCCCGGGGGGGATTTACGAGCAGTACTTC	CASSPGGIYEQYF
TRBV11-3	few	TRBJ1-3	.	TGTGCCAGCAGCCCCAGCCGCGGGGATGGAAACACCATATATTTT	CASSPSRGDGNTIYF
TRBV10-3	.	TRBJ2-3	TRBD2	TGTGCCATCAGTGAGCCTAGCGGGGTCGAAGATACGCAGTATTTT	CAISEPSGVEDTQYF
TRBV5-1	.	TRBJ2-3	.	TGCGCCAGCAGCTATGGGACACCAGATACGCAGTATTTT	CASSYGTPDTQYF
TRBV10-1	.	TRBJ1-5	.	TGCGCCAGCAGTGGCCCCGGGTTAGGCAATCAGCCCCAGCATTTT	CASSGPGLGNQPQHF
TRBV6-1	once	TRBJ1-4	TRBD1	TGTGCCAGCAGTCCAGGGGGCAATCTGGAAAAACTGTTTTTT	CASSPGGNLEKLFF
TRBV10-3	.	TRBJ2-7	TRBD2	TGTGCCATCTCCGGGACTAGCCTTCGGGTGGGACACAGCGAGCAGTACTTC	CAISGTSLRVGHSEQYF
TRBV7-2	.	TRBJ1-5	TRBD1	TGTGCCAGCAGCTTAGAGGGGGGACGACAGGGTTATCAGCCCCAGCATTTT	CASSLEGGRQGYQPQHF
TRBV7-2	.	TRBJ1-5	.	TGTGCCAGCAGCTCGACAGGTGGCATGAGCAATCAGCCCCAGCATTTT	CASSSTGGMSNQPQHF
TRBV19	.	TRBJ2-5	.	TGTGCCAGCTCACAGGACACTGAAGAGACCCAGTACTTC	CASSQDTEETQYF
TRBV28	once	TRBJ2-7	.	TGTGCCAGCAGTTTGACTAGATCCTACGAGCAGTACTTC	CASSLTRSYEQYF
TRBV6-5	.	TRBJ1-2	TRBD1	TGTGCCAGCAGGACACAGGGGGTCGGTGGCTACACCTTC	CASRTQGVGGYTF
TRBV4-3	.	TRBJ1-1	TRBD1	TGCGCCAGCAGCCAAAACAGGGGAAAAGACACTGAAGCTTTCTTT	CASSQNRGKDTEAFF
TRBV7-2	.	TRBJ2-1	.	TGTGCCAGCAGCCCTAGGGCGGCCGGGGGAACCTACAATGAGCAGTTCTTC	CASSPRAAGGTYNEQFF
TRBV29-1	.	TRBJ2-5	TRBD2	TGCAGCGTAGGTCCGACTAGCGGGACTTCAGAGACCCAGTACTTC	CSVGPTSGTSETQYF